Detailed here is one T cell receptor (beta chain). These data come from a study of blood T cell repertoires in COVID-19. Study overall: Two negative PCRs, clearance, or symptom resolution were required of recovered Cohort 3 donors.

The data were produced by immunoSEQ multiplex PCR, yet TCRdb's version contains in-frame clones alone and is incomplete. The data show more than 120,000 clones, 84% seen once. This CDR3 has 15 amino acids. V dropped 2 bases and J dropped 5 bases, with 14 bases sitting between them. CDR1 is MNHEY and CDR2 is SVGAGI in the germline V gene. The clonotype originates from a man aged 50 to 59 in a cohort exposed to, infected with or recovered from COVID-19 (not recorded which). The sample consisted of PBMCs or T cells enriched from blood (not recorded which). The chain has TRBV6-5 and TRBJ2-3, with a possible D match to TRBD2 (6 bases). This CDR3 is CASSYGSGVEDTQYF. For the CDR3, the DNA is TGTGCCAGCAGTTACGGCTCGGGGGTGGAAGATACGCAGTATTTT.